These T cell receptor beta chains were read from a single sample in a study of CD8 T cells in Susac syndrome. Via MiXCR, TCRdb re-called the immunoSEQ multiplex PCR reads, giving one row per CDR3 protein. The sample has about 300,000 distinct CDR3 sequences; around 83% are singletons. The sequenced sample was CD8+ T cells from PBMCs. These receptor sequences come from a human donor with multiple sclerosis. The CDR3 runs from the conserved cysteine through the conserved F or W. The order of the fields is clone size, D gene, J gene, V gene, CDR3 DNA, CDR3 protein. The D gene is left open where the match is weak. Some rows mark clone size as missing; the rest say once, few, many or name a class of expanded clone.

few | TRBD2 | TRBJ2-7 | TRBV27 | TGTGCCAGCAGTTTATCGGCTAGCGGGAGCCGGTCGGAGCAGTACTTC | CASSLSASGSRSEQYF
NA | TRBD1 | TRBJ2-6 | TRBV2 | TGTGCCAGCAGTGAGGGCAGGGGGCGGTCTGGGGCCAACGTCCTGACTTTC | CASSEGRGRSGANVLTF
NA | TRBD1 | TRBJ2-1 | TRBV3-1 | TGTGCCAGCAGCCAAGGATCCCTAGGGGGCCGCCTTTACAATGAGCAGTTCTTC | CASSQGSLGGRLYNEQFF
NA | TRBD1 | TRBJ2-1 | TRBV5-1 | TGCGCCAGCAGCTTGGGGGGACAGGGATCGGGCAATGAGCAGTTCTTC | CASSLGGQGSGNEQFF
once | TRBD1 | TRBJ1-2 | TRBV5-1 | TGCGCCAGCAGCTTGTATGAGGGGACAGAGGATAACTATGGCTACACCTTC | CASSLYEGTEDNYGYTF
few | NA | TRBJ2-7 | TRBV6-1 | TGTGCCAGCATCGAAAACGAGCAGTACTTC | CASIENEQYF
NA | TRBD1 | TRBJ2-7 | TRBV29-1 | TGCAGCGTTGACTCGGGACAGGGGGCACCGGAGCAGTACTTC | CSVDSGQGAPEQYF
NA | TRBD1 | TRBJ1-3 | TRBV5-6 | TGTGCCAGCAGCTGGAGGACAGGCCTTCCATCTGGAAACACCATATATTTT | CASSWRTGLPSGNTIYF
NA | NA | TRBJ2-7 | TRBV15 | TGTGCCACCAGCAGGGATCGTTCCTACGAGCAGTACTTC | CATSRDRSYEQYF
few | TRBD1 | TRBJ2-3 | TRBV7-3 | TGTGCCAGCAGGGCGGCAGGGGGTACGCAGTATTTT | CASRAAGGTQYF
NA | NA | TRBJ1-2 | TRBV19 | TGTGCCAGTAGTTTTGGTGGCGGCTACACCTTC | CASSFGGGYTF
once | TRBD2 | TRBJ2-1 | TRBV27 | TGTGCCAGCAGTTTTGGGACTAGCGGGAAAAATGAGCAGTTCTTC | CASSFGTSGKNEQFF
NA | NA | TRBJ2-7 | TRBV27 | TGTGCCAGCAGCCTCACAGGGAGGGGGCCCTACGAGCAGTACTTC | CASSLTGRGPYEQYF
NA | TRBD2 | TRBJ2-1 | TRBV4-2 | TGTGCCAGCAGCCAGCCCATGGGTCGCGGGAGGGACCATGAGCAGTTCTTC | CASSQPMGRGRDHEQFF
NA | NA | TRBJ1-3 | TRBV14 | TGTGCCAGCAGCCAAGCTATTGGAAACACCATATATTTT | CASSQAIGNTIYF
NA | TRBD1 | TRBJ2-7 | TRBV12-5 | TGTGCTAGTGGTTTGGGACAGGGGGCTGCCTACGAGCAGTACTTC | CASGLGQGAAYEQYF
NA | NA | TRBJ2-7 | TRBV11-2 | TGTGCCAGCAGCAAAGGTTTGGGGCGGGACTACGAGCAGTACTTC | CASSKGLGRDYEQYF
NA | NA | TRBJ2-1 | TRBV11-2 | TGTGCCAGCAGCTTAGTCCCTCTCGTAAGCTCCTACAATGAGCAGTTCTTC | CASSLVPLVSSYNEQFF
NA | NA | TRBJ1-1 | TRBV5-6 | TGTGCCAGCAGCTTGCGGAACAAAATGACTGAAGCTTTCTTT | CASSLRNKMTEAFF
NA | NA | TRBJ2-3 | TRBV7-9 | TGTGCCAGCAGCGAGGACGCTAGAATGCAGTATTTT | CASSEDARMQYF
NA | TRBD1 | TRBJ1-1 | TRBV2 | TGTGCCAGCATCCTATGGAGGGGGCACACTGAAGCTTTCTTT | CASILWRGHTEAFF
NA | NA | TRBJ2-7 | TRBV20-1 | TGCAGTGCTAGTGATGTCGTATACGAGCAGTACTTC | CSASDVVYEQYF
NA | NA | TRBJ1-6 | TRBV4-2 | TGTGCCAGCGGCCAAGCTCCCTCTATAGAGGGTAGTTCACCCCTCCACTTC | CASGQAPSIEGSSPLHF
NA | TRBD2 | TRBJ2-7 | TRBV5-6 | TGTGCCAGCAGACCTCTAGCGGACCCCTACGAGCAGTACTTC | CASRPLADPYEQYF
NA | NA | TRBJ1-2 | TRBV29-1 | TGCAGCGCAGGGGATGGCTACACCTTC | CSAGDGYTF
NA | TRBD2 | TRBJ2-1 | TRBV6-1 | TGTGCCAGCAGATCAACCCGGACTAGCGGTCACAATGAGCAGTTCTTC | CASRSTRTSGHNEQFF
NA | NA | TRBJ2-5 | TRBV4-1 | TGCGCCAGCAGCCAAGATCTAGGGGGTGAAGAGACCCAGTACTTC | CASSQDLGGEETQYF
NA | TRBD2 | TRBJ2-1 | TRBV29-1 | TGCAGCGGCGGGACTAGCGGGGACAATGAGCAGTTCTTC | CSGGTSGDNEQFF
NA | NA | TRBJ1-1 | TRBV2 | TGTGCCAGCCTCAAGGGTTCGGGAAACACTGAAGCTTTCTTT | CASLKGSGNTEAFF
NA | TRBD1 | TRBJ2-3 | TRBV13 | TGTGCCAGCAGCCTCCGGGACAGGAGGGCAGATACGCAGTATTTT | CASSLRDRRADTQYF
NA | NA | TRBJ2-2 | TRBV28 | TGTGCCAGCAGAGTGTATTCGGGAGCCACCGGGGAGCTGTTTTTT | CASRVYSGATGELFF
NA | TRBD2 | TRBJ2-1 | TRBV9 | TGTGCCAGCAGCGTTACCAGCGGGGGTCGTGAGCAGTTCTTC | CASSVTSGGREQFF
NA | TRBD1 | TRBJ2-1 | TRBV29-1 | TGCAGCGTTGAAGCCCTACCGACAGGGGAACTCGTCGAAACGTACAATGAGCAGTTCTTC | CSVEALPTGELVETYNEQFF
once | TRBD1 | TRBJ1-2 | TRBV27 | TGTGCCAGCAGTTTATCGGACAGGGCCGATGGCTACACCTTC | CASSLSDRADGYTF
NA | NA | TRBJ2-7 | TRBV4-1 | TGCGCCAGCAGCCAAGTGGCCAGTCGCTCCTACGAGCAGTACTTC | CASSQVASRSYEQYF
NA | NA | TRBJ1-1 | TRBV7-9 | TGTGCCAGCAGCTTCGGAGGGGCTAACACTGAAGCTTTCTTT | CASSFGGANTEAFF
NA | NA | TRBJ2-3 | TRBV6-5 | TGTGCCAGCAGTTACGAACCCTATAGCACAGATACGCAGTATTTT | CASSYEPYSTDTQYF
NA | TRBD1 | TRBJ1-1 | TRBV2 | TGTGCCGGACAGGGACGGGAAGCTTTCTTT | CAGQGREAFF
NA | TRBD2 | TRBJ2-7 | TRBV13 | TGTGCCAGCAGCCCGCAGGGACTAGCGGGAGCTCTCCACGAGCAGTACTTC | CASSPQGLAGALHEQYF
once | NA | TRBJ2-7 | TRBV7-6 | TGTGCCAGCAGCTCGGACAGCACCTACGAGCAGTACTTC | CASSSDSTYEQYF
NA | TRBD1 | TRBJ2-1 | TRBV20-1 | TGCAGTGCTAGAGATTATAATGACAGGGTAACGGATGAGCAGTTCTTC | CSARDYNDRVTDEQFF
few | TRBD1 | TRBJ1-2 | TRBV13 | TGTGCCAGCAGCACACAGGGGGCTGGCTATGGCTACACCTTC | CASSTQGAGYGYTF
NA | TRBD1 | TRBJ1-5 | TRBV24-1 | TGTGCCACCAGTAGAGGCAGGGGGAATCAGCCCCAGCATTTT | CATSRGRGNQPQHF
NA | NA | TRBJ2-7 | TRBV29-1 | TGCAGCGCCAGGGGCGGGGACACCAGCTCCTACGAGCAGTACTTC | CSARGGDTSSYEQYF
once | NA | TRBJ2-1 | TRBV5-6 | TGTGCCAGCAGGCCCCCGGGGGATGAGCAGTTCTTC | CASRPPGDEQFF
NA | TRBD2 | TRBJ2-3 | TRBV3-1 | TGTGCCAGCAGCCAAGTTACTAGCGGGAGCACAGATACGCAGTATTTT | CASSQVTSGSTDTQYF
NA | NA | TRBJ2-7 | TRBV4-2 | TGTGCCAGCAGCCATGGAGTCCGGGATTCGGCCTACGAGCAGTACTTC | CASSHGVRDSAYEQYF
NA | NA | TRBJ2-5 | TRBV24-1 | TGTGCCACCAGTGATGCTGGTGAGACCCAGTACTTC | CATSDAGETQYF
NA | NA | TRBJ2-3 | TRBV9 | TGTGCCAGCAGCGCGAGCGGGGCACAGAGGGGGCCCGATACGCAGTATTTT | CASSASGAQRGPDTQYF
NA | TRBD2 | TRBJ2-1 | TRBV7-9 | TGTGCCAGCAGCTTGTATGCGGGAGTTGCTGAGCAGTTCTTC | CASSLYAGVAEQFF
NA | TRBD1 | TRBJ2-2 | TRBV11-3 | TGTGCCAGCAGCTCTCGGACAGGTGGCAGGTCCGGGGAGCTGTTTTTT | CASSSRTGGRSGELFF
NA | NA | TRBJ1-2 | TRBV6-5 | TGTGCCAGCAGTTACCCTAACAGGGAAGAGGGCTACACCTTC | CASSYPNREEGYTF
NA | NA | TRBJ2-4 | TRBV23-1 | TGCGCCAGCAGTCAATCGTACCCATCCCCCGGGGACATTCAGTACTTC | CASSQSYPSPGDIQYF
NA | NA | TRBJ1-2 | TRBV29-1 | TGCAGCGTTGCGGTGAGGGGCTATGGCTACACCTTC | CSVAVRGYGYTF
NA | TRBD1 | TRBJ2-7 | TRBV2 | TGTGCCAGCAGTGGAATCGAGGGGGCAAGGTGGCACGAGCAGTACTTC | CASSGIEGARWHEQYF
few | NA | TRBJ2-3 | TRBV28 | TGTGCCAGCTCTTACTTAGCGGTGGGAGATACGCAGTATTTT | CASSYLAVGDTQYF
NA | NA | TRBJ1-5 | TRBV27 | TGTGCCAGCAGTACTTCAAATCAGCCCCAGCATTTT | CASSTSNQPQHF
NA | NA | TRBJ2-1 | TRBV7-9 | TGTGCCAGCAGTCAAAAGTACAATGAGCAGTTCTTC | CASSQKYNEQFF